Each of the 13 T cell receptor beta chains below was sequenced from the same sample in a study of blood T cell repertoires in COVID-19. The protocol was immunoSEQ multiplex PCR, while the TCRdb copy is restricted to in-frame clones and leaves out a portion. Among fewer than 85,000 clones listed, 79% were seen once. Material for sequencing was peripheral blood. Receptor source: a man aged 55 to 70 with active or convalescent COVID-19.

The rearrangement uses TRBV5-1 and TRBJ1-1, with TRBD1 identical over 11 bases. Losses at the gene ends were 3 bases for V and 5 bases for J; bases not matched to a gene: 6. The CDR3 is 15 amino acids. Per the germline V gene, CDR1 is SGHRS and CDR2 is YFSETQ. CDR3 DNA: TGCGCCAGCAGCTGGACAGGGGGCCGGGATACTGAAGCTTTCTTT. Protein product: CASSWTGGRDTEAFF. Together with reference TRBV5-1 and TRBJ1-1, the CDR3 gives the full variable domain: KAGVTQTPRYLIKTRGQQVTLSCSPISGHRSVSWYQQTPGQGLQFLFEYFSETQRNKGNFPGRFSGRQFSNSRSEMNVSTLELGDSALYLCASSWTGGRDTEAFFGQGTRLTVV.

This chain links TRBV7-9 with TRBJ1-4; unclear D gene. The CDR3 runs 16 residues. V lost 5 bases, J lost 6 bases, and 19 bases lay in between. The germline gives CDR1 SEHNR, CDR2 FQNEAQ (reference sequence). CDR3 nucleotide sequence: TGTGCCAGCAGCCAGACAACTCGCCCCGGGGATGAAAAACTGTTTTTT. It yields the protein CASSQTTRPGDEKLFF.

There are a few counts of this clone. The V and J genes are TRBV10-2 and TRBJ2-2; D perhaps matches TRBD2 (6 bases). Germline CDR1 and CDR2: WSHSY and SAAADI. The CDR3 spans 15 residues. Trimming removed 4 bases at V and 3 bases at J, with 12 bases between. This CDR3 reads CASSVTRDHTGELFF. The DNA of the CDR3 is TGCGCCAGCAGTGTGACTAGAGACCACACCGGGGAGCTGTTTTTT.

This chain links TRBV28 with TRBJ2-1; D may be TRBD2 (5 bases). The germline CDR1 and CDR2 sequences are MDHEN and SYDVKM. Trimming stripped 4 bases from V and 8 bases from J, with 21 bases between. The CDR3 loop spans 16 amino acids. The CDR3 sequence is CASSYRGTNAGYEQFF. CDR3 nucleotides: TGTGCCAGCAGTTACCGAGGCACTAATGCGGGCTATGAGCAGTTCTTC.

Worth noting for this clone: One junction end disagrees with the germline gene, perhaps due to a read error. V gene TRBV29-1 combines with J gene TRBJ1-1; TRBD1 matches at 9 bases. The CDR3 sequence is 13 residues long. The germline CDR1 and CDR2 sequences are SQVTM and ANQGSEA. The DNA of the CDR3 is TGCAGCGTGGAAGGGACAGGGTTCACTGAAGCTTTCTTT. It is translated as CSVEGTGFTEAFF.

The rearrangement uses TRBV4-3 and TRBJ2-1; possible D gene TRBD1, 6 bases. The germline gives CDR1 LGHNA, CDR2 YSLEER. Trimming stripped 4 bases from V and 3 bases from J, with 10 bases between. The CDR3 spans 14 residues. In DNA form, the CDR3 reads TGCGCCAGCAGCCGGGACACTTACTACAATGAGCAGTTCTTC. Encoded protein: CASSRDTYYNEQFF.

The rearrangement links TRBV3-1 (or the pseudogene TRBV3-2) to TRBJ2-6; 9 bases are a match to TRBD2. Germline V gene data show CDR1 as LGHDT and CDR2 as YNNKEL (reference sequence). The CDR3 length is 15 residues. V was clipped by 5 bases and J by 7 bases; unmatched bases: 6. DNA for the CDR3: TGTGCCAGCAGCGCGGCGGGGGGGCTCGCCAACGTCCTGACTTTC. It encodes CASSAAGGLANVLTF.

In nucleotides, the CDR3 is TGTGCCAGCAATCTAGCGGGGGCTGAGACCCAGTACTTC. Protein: CASNLAGAETQYF. The chain joins TRBV12-3 or TRBV12-4 to TRBJ2-5, with 10 bases fitting TRBD2. V gave up 7 bases and J gave up 5 bases; unmatched junction bases: 4. This CDR3 contains 13 residues.

The sample holds one count of this clone. The chain joins TRBV28 to TRBJ1-6, with D possibly TRBD1 on 6 matching bases. The length of the CDR3 is 15 residues. Trimming stripped 1 base from V and 10 bases from J, with 14 bases between. Germline V gene data show CDR1 as MDHEN and CDR2 as SYDVKM. CDR3 sequence reads: CASSLLSGVRSPLHF. In DNA, the CDR3 is TGTGCCAGCAGTTTATTATCAGGGGTTAGATCACCCCTCCACTTT.

The rearrangement joins TRBV2 to TRBJ1-6; 7 bases are a match to TRBD1. The CDR3 consists of 15 residues. The V segment lost 4 bases and the J segment 8 bases; nucleotides outside the gene matches: 8. Germline CDR1 is SNHLY and CDR2 is FYNNEI. CDR3 nucleotides: TGTGCCAGCAGTGTGGCAGGGGGTTTCGATTCACCCCTCCACTTT. Protein product: CASSVAGGFDSPLHF.

The gene calls are TRBV28 and TRBJ2-6; 8 nucleotides match TRBD2. The V segment lost 8 bases and the J segment 4 bases; nucleotides outside the gene matches: 7. From germline, CDR1 is MDHEN and CDR2 SYDVKM. The CDR3 runs 15 residues. CDR3 sequence: CASGSGGSGANVLTF. The DNA of the CDR3 is TGTGCCAGCGGATCGGGGGGGTCCGGGGCCAACGTCCTGACTTTC.

The chain couples TRBV5-1 to TRBJ1-3; no reliable D call. Trimming shortened V by 0 bases and J by 6 bases, and 7 bases separated the two germline ends. This CDR3 spans 13 amino acids. Germline V gene lookup returns CDR1 SGHRS and CDR2 YFSETQ. The DNA for the CDR3 is TGCGCCAGCAGCTTGGGCAGGCTAAACACCATATATTTT. It is translated as CASSLGRLNTIYF.

The chain links TRBV7-6 to TRBJ2-5, with TRBD2 matching 8 bases. The V and J ends lost 8 bases and 5 bases, in that order; junction bases with no gene match: 13. Germline V lookup: CDR1 SGHVS, CDR2 FNYEAQ. The CDR3 sequence is 15 residues long. CDR3: CASAPASGLGETQYF. The CDR3 DNA reads as TGTGCCAGCGCCCCGGCTAGCGGGCTCGGTGAGACCCAGTACTTC.